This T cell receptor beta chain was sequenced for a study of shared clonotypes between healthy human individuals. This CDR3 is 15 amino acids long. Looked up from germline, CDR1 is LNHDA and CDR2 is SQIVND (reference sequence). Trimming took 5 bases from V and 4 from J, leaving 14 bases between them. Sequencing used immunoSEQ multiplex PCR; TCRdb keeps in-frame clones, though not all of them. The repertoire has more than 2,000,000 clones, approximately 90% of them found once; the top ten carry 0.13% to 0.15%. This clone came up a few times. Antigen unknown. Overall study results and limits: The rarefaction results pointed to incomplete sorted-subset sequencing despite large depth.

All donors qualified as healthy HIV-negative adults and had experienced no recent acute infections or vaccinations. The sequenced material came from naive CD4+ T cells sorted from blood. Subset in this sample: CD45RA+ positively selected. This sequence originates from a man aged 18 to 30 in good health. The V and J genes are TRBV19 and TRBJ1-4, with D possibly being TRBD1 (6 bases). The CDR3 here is CASSPGQKLNEKLFF. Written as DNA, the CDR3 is TGTGCCAGTAGTCCAGGACAGAAGCTTAATGAAAAACTGTTTTTT.